The 17 T cell receptor beta chains presented below share a single source sample, sequenced in a study of blood T cell repertoires in COVID-19. Here immunoSEQ multiplex PCR was the method, and the copy in TCRdb shows in-frame clones only, minus some. The sample contains about 200,000 clones, around 82% of which appear only once. Sequenced input: peripheral blood. The source is a middle-aged woman with acute or convalescent COVID-19.

This chain joins TRBV11-1 and TRBJ2-7; D is undetermined. The CDR3 is made up of 13 amino acids. The germline CDR1 and CDR2 sequences are SGHAT and FQDESV (reference sequence). V was shortened by 1 base and J by 2 bases, with 6 bases between the two germline ends. CDR3 amino acids: CASSLVEAYEQYF. DNA for the CDR3: TGTGCCAGCAGCTTAGTAGAAGCCTACGAGCAGTACTTC.

This clone was seen a handful of times. The V gene is TRBV7-8, the J gene TRBJ2-7, with 10 bases lining up with TRBD2. The CDR3 length is 18 residues. The V and J ends lost 2 bases and 0 bases, in that order; junction bases with no gene match: 10. Germline V gene lookup returns CDR1 SGHVS and CDR2 FQNEAQ. The CDR3 here is CASSLQASGGSSSYEQYF. The CDR3 DNA reads as TGTGCCAGCAGCTTACAGGCTAGCGGGGGCTCTAGCTCCTACGAGCAGTACTTC.

The rearrangement uses TRBV6-1 and TRBJ2-1; D is unclear. Germline-derived CDR1 and CDR2 are MNHNS and SASEGT. Trimming pared 1 base from V and 5 bases from J, leaving 9 bases between. This CDR3 region has 14 residues. The CDR3 spells CASSEEVADNEQFF. The CDR3 nucleotides read TGTGCCAGCAGTGAAGAGGTAGCAGACAATGAGCAGTTCTTC.

DNA of the CDR3: TGTGCCAGCAGCCCCGACAGGGCTGGTGGCTACACCTTC. It yields the protein CASSPDRAGGYTF. The chain combines TRBV2 with TRBJ1-2; 7 bases match TRBD1. V was clipped by 6 bases and J by 7 bases; unmatched bases: 8. Germline CDR1 reads SNHLY; CDR2 reads FYNNEI. The CDR3 contains 13 residues.

The table lists this clone with a few counts. The rearrangement uses TRBV11-1 and TRBJ1-1; no clear D. The CDR3 sequence is 13 residues long. Germline V CDR1 and CDR2: SGHAT, FQDESV (reference sequence). The germline V and J ends were trimmed by 2 bases and 5 bases, with 9 bases remaining between them. CDR3 nucleotide sequence: TGTGCCAGCAGCTTAAGAAGAGGGACTGAAGCTTTCTTT. This translates into CASSLRRGTEAFF.

V gene TRBV13 combines with J gene TRBJ1-4; possible D gene TRBD1, 6 bases. CDR3 length: 15 residues. The germline gives CDR1 PRHDT, CDR2 FYEKMQ (reference sequence). Trimming took off 5 bases at V and 3 bases at J, with 13 bases between the two ends. The CDR3 DNA follows: TGTGCCAGCAGCGGTCGGGGGGGCTCTAATGAAAAACTGTTTTTT. It is translated as CASSGRGGSNEKLFF.

The genes are TRBV5-1 and TRBJ1-1; D is ambiguous. V was trimmed by 0 bases and J by 1 base, leaving 10 bases between them. Germline loops: CDR1 SGHRS, CDR2 YFSETQ. The CDR3 has 15 amino acids. The CDR3 is CASSLDTVPNTEAFF. The CDR3 DNA reads TGCGCCAGCAGCTTGGATACGGTCCCGAACACTGAAGCTTTCTTT.

V usage is TRBV30 and J usage is TRBJ2-2; D perhaps matches TRBD2 (6 bases). V lost 4 bases and J lost 3, with 18 bases in between. CDR1 and CDR2 from the germline V gene are GTSNPN and SVGIG (reference sequence). There are 16 residues in the CDR3. CDR3 protein: CAWTSEGEVDTGELFF. In DNA, the CDR3 is TGTGCCTGGACCTCTGAAGGGGAGGTGGACACCGGGGAGCTGTTTTTT.

The rearrangement uses TRBV2 and TRBJ2-3; TRBD2 agrees at 10 bases. The CDR3 consists of 16 residues. Per germline, CDR1 SNHLY and CDR2 FYNNEI. The J segment lost 6 bases and the V segment lost 5 bases, leaving 11 bases of the junction unmatched. The CDR3 DNA is TGTGCCAGCAGTTTTTCTAGCGGGAGAGAGGGGGATACGCAGTATTTT. Its protein is CASSFSSGREGDTQYF.

This clone was seen more than once but under ten times. The V and J genes are TRBV15 and TRBJ2-1, with D possibly matching TRBD2 (6 bases). Germline assignment: CDR1 LNHNV and CDR2 YYDKDF (reference sequence). V lost 7 bases to trimming and J lost 8 bases, with 21 bases between them. The length of the CDR3 is 15 residues. The DNA for the CDR3 is TGTGCCACCAACCCGGGAGCCAGGCGGAGCGATGAGCAGTTCTTC. Translating it yields CATNPGARRSDEQFF. Using reference TRBV15 and TRBJ2-1 for the parts outside the CDR3, the full variable domain is DAMVIQNPRYQVTQFGKPVTLSCSQTLNHNVMYWYQQKSSQAPKLLFHYYDKDFNNEADTPDNFQSRRPNTSFCFLDIRSPGLGDTAMYLCATNPGARRSDEQFFGPGTRLTVL.

This clone was picked up many times. CDR3 protein: CASSQGQGAPYEQYF. CDR3 DNA: TGTGCCAGCAGCCAGGGACAGGGGGCGCCCTACGAGCAGTACTTC. This chain joins TRBV9 and TRBJ2-7; 12 positions match TRBD1. Germline V gives CDR1 SGDLS, CDR2 YYNGEE. CDR3 length: 15 residues. Trimming removed 4 bases from V and 2 bases from J; junction bases left unmatched: 4.

This clone was counted a single time. J is TRBJ2-7 and V is TRBV29-1; D remains unclear. Trimming removed 7 bases from V and 2 bases from J, with 12 bases in between. The CDR3 contains 12 residues. Per the germline V gene, CDR1 is SQVTM and CDR2 is ANQGSEA. The CDR3 loop reads CSGGGAPYEQYF. The CDR3 DNA is TGCAGCGGGGGTGGAGCGCCCTACGAGCAGTACTTC.

V gene TRBV10-1 combines with J gene TRBJ1-1; D is possibly TRBD1 (5 bases). This CDR3 region has 13 residues. With 2 bases removed from V and 3 bases from J, the gap between germline ends came to 7 bases. The germline gives CDR1 WNHNN, CDR2 SYGVQD (reference sequence). The CDR3 DNA reads TGCGCCAGCAGTGAGGGGGGGGACACTGAAGCTTTCTTT. This encodes CASSEGGDTEAFF.

V is TRBV4-3 and J is TRBJ2-7, with 13 bases aligning to TRBD2. With 1 base clipped from V and 4 bases from J, the junction kept 10 bases outside the gene matches. Germline assignment: CDR1 LGHNA and CDR2 YSLEER. The CDR3 is 18 residues long. CDR3 DNA sequence: TGCGCCAGCAGCCAAGGGACTAGCGGGAGTATCAGGATTTACGAGCAGTACTTC. It is translated as CASSQGTSGSIRIYEQYF.

There are a few counts of this clone. Other DNA sequences within the sample encode an identical CDR3. The gene calls are TRBV24-1 and TRBJ1-5, with 8 bases identical to TRBD1. This CDR3 has 13 amino acids. CDR1 is KGHDR, CDR2 SFDVKD, per germline. J gave up 3 bases and V 9 bases, and 3 bases lay outside the gene matches. This CDR3 is CATGQGNNQPQHF. The CDR3 DNA sequence: TGTGCCACCGGACAGGGTAACAATCAGCCCCAGCATTTT.

CDR3: CASSTSGGLRTGELFF. CDR3 nucleotides: TGTGCCAGCAGCACAAGCGGGGGTTTGAGGACCGGGGAGCTGTTTTTT. The rearrangement links TRBV2 to TRBJ2-2, with 8 positions matching TRBD2. The J segment lost 5 bases and the V segment lost 6 bases, leaving 11 bases of the junction unmatched. The CDR3 runs 16 residues. Germline CDR1 SNHLY, CDR2 FYNNEI.

This clone was counted only a few times. The V call is TRBV24-1, the J call TRBJ1-1; D is undetermined. V shed 4 bases and J shed 0 bases, with 8 bases lying between them. In germline, CDR1 is KGHDR, CDR2 SFDVKD. The CDR3 length is 14 residues. This CDR3 reads CATSESGVNTEAFF. The DNA for the CDR3 is TGTGCCACCAGTGAGTCGGGTGTGAACACTGAAGCTTTCTTT.